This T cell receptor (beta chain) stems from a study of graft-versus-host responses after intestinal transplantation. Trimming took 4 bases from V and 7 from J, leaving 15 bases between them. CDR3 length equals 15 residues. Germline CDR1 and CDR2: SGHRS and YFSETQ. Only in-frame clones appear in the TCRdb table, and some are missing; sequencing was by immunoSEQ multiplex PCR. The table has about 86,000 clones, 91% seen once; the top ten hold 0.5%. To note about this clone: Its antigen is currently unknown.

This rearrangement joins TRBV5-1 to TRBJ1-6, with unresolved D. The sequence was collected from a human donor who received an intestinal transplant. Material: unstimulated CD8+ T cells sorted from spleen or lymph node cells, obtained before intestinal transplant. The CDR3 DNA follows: TGCGCCAGCAGCCCCTCGAATAACATCAATTCACCCCTCCACTTT. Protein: CASSPSNNINSPLHF.